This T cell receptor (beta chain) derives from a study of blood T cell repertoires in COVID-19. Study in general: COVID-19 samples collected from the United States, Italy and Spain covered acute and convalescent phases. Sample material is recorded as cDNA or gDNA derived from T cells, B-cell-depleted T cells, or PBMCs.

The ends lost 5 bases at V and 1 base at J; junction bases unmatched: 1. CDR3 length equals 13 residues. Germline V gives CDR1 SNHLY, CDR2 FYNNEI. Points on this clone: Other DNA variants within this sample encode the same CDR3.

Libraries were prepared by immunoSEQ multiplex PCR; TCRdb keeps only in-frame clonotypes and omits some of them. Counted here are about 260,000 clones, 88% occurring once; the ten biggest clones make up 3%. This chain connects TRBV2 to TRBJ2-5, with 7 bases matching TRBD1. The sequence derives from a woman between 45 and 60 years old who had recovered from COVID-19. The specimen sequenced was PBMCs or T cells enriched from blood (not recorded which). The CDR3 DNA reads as TGTGCCAGCAGTAGACAGGGCCAAGAGACCCAGTACTTC. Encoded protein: CASSRQGQETQYF.